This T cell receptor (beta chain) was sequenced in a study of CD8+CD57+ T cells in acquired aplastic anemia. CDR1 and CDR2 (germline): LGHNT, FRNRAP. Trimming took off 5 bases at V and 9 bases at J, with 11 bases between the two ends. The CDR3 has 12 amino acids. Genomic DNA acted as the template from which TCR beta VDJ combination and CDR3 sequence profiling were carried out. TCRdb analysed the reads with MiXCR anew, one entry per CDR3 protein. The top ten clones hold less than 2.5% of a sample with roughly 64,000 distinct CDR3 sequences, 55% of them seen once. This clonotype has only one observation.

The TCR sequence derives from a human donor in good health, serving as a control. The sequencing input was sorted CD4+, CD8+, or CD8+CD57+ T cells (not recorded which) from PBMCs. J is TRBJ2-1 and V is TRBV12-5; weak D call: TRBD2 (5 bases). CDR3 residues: CASGQLEAEQFF. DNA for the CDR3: TGTGCTAGTGGTCAATTGGAGGCTGAGCAGTTCTTC.